What follows are 11 T cell receptor beta chains derived from one specimen sequenced in a study of identical twins. One entry per CDR3 protein, called by TCRdb with MiXCR from the 5' RACE reads. The table includes 1.5 million to 2 million distinct CDR3 sequences, about 32% detected once. The sample consisted of cord blood. These receptors originate from a newborn girl in good health.

Only a few counts were recorded for this clonotype. The chain carries TRBV10-3 and TRBJ1-1, with 7 bases aligning to TRBD1. V gave up 10 bases and J gave up 2 bases; unmatched junction bases: 10. Germline V gene data show CDR1 as ENHRY and CDR2 as SYGVKD. The CDR3 sequence is 14 residues long. The CDR3 DNA reads as TGTGCCACCAAGGCCCGGGACAGCAACACTGAAGCTTTCTTT. Protein product: CATKARDSNTEAFF.

This clonotype was detected a few times. The J gene is TRBJ1-2, the V gene TRBV6-5; weak D call: TRBD1 (6 bases). Germline CDR1 and CDR2: MNHEY and SVGAGI. V lost 6 bases and J lost 3, with 17 bases in between. The CDR3 extends over 15 amino acids. The CDR3 DNA reads as TGTGCCAGCAGCCCGAAATTGGGGGGGCACTATGGCTACACCTTC. It translates to CASSPKLGGHYGYTF.

This clonotype was seen only a few times. V and J are TRBV27 and TRBJ2-4; tentatively, D is TRBD1 (5 bases). The V end lost 0 bases, the J end lost 10 bases, and 10 bases lay between the germline ends. Germline V lookup: CDR1 MNHEY, CDR2 SMNVEV (reference sequence). There are 13 residues in the CDR3. The CDR3 DNA is TGTGCCAGCAGTTTATCAGACAGTCGGATTCAGTACTTC. It encodes CASSLSDSRIQYF.

The rearrangement uses TRBV3-1 and TRBJ2-1, with TRBD2 matching 7 bases. The V segment lost 4 bases and the J segment 2 bases; nucleotides outside the gene matches: 8. CDR3 length: 16 residues. Germline assignment: CDR1 LGHDT and CDR2 YNNKEL (reference sequence). The CDR3 here is CASSPSGGVAYNEQFF. Written as DNA, the CDR3 is TGTGCCAGCAGCCCCTCGGGGGGTGTCGCCTACAATGAGCAGTTCTTC.

This clonotype was observed a few times. V usage is TRBV29-1 and J usage is TRBJ2-7; maybe TRBD2 (5 bases). Trimming removed 4 bases from V and 0 bases from J, with 10 bases in between. CDR1 is SQVTM, CDR2 ANQGSEA, per germline. CDR3 length: 13 amino acids. The CDR3 loop reads CSVVRTRSYEQYF. The CDR3 region has the DNA TGCAGCGTTGTGCGGACTCGCTCCTACGAGCAGTACTTC.

V gene TRBV20-1 combines with J gene TRBJ2-5; D is uncertain. Deletions cut 0 bases from V and 3 bases from J, with 20 bases between. Per the germline V gene, CDR1 is DFQATT and CDR2 is SNEGSKA (reference sequence). The CDR3 is made up of 17 amino acids. CDR3 DNA: TGCAGTGCTAGAGACCGCTTAACGGGCGTGGGTAAAGAGACCCAGTACTTC. It yields the protein CSARDRLTGVGKETQYF.

V usage is TRBV11-2 and J usage is TRBJ2-7; maybe TRBD2 (6 bases). The CDR3 consists of 17 residues. Looked up from germline, CDR1 is SGHAT and CDR2 is FQNNGV. Trimming stripped 0 bases from V and 2 bases from J, with 17 bases between. The CDR3: CASSLERTRGTPYEQYF. CDR3 bases: TGTGCCAGCAGCTTAGAACGAACTCGCGGGACGCCCTACGAGCAGTACTTC.

The V call is TRBV27, the J call TRBJ1-1, with D perhaps matching TRBD1 (6 bases). The length of the CDR3 is 17 residues. The V end was cut by 0 bases, the J end by 0 bases, with 14 bases between. Looked up from germline, CDR1 is MNHEY and CDR2 is SMNVEV (reference sequence). CDR3 region: CASSLSAGEVLNTEAFF. The CDR3 bases are TGTGCCAGCAGTTTATCAGCAGGGGAGGTTTTGAACACTGAAGCTTTCTTT.

Only one count was recorded for this clonotype. This sequence joins TRBV7-9 and TRBJ2-5; TRBD2 might be the D (5 bases). Judging by the DNA end, TRBJ2-7 fits better; the J call may be wrong. Per germline, CDR1 SEHNR and CDR2 FQNEAQ (reference sequence). CDR3 length: 12 residues. The CDR3 coding sequence is TGTGCCAGCAGCTTAGCGGAGGCCGAGCAGTACTTC. It encodes CASSLAEAEQYF.

This chain joins TRBV6-1 and TRBJ1-2, with 9 bases fitting TRBD1. The germline CDR1 and CDR2 sequences are MNHNS and SASEGT. The CDR3 extends over 13 amino acids. The V and J ends lost 3 bases and 8 bases, in that order; junction bases with no gene match: 4. CDR3 protein: CASSDGDRVGYTF. CDR3 nucleotides: TGTGCCAGCAGTGATGGGGACAGGGTAGGCTACACCTTC.

This chain joins TRBV5-1 and TRBJ2-1; the match to TRBD2 covers 8 bases. In germline, CDR1 is SGHRS, CDR2 YFSETQ. V lost 2 bases to trimming and J lost 5 bases; unmatched junction nucleotides: 3. The CDR3 totals 14 residues. DNA for the CDR3: TGCGCCAGCAGCTTAGGTAGCGGGGACAATGAGCAGTTCTTC. Amino acid sequence: CASSLGSGDNEQFF.